The 32 T cell receptor beta chains below come from one sample, sequenced in a study of cytomegalovirus exposure and HLA in healthy donors (dated by TCRdb to between 2016 and 2019). The library relied on the immunoSEQ multiplex PCR assay. For the multiplex PCR, a mixture combining 60 forward primers for TCR Vbeta segments and 13 reverse primers for TCR Jbeta segments was used. This is the immuneACCESS table as TCRdb keeps it, with only in-frame sequences that have V and J called. A part of the clones is gone; compared with another copy, unresolved V genes explain less than half, and the rest is unexplained. Recorded for this sample are 100,000 to 120,000 clones; approximately 86% of them occurred a single time. Around 2% of the sample is taken by the ten largest. Sample: PBMCs. The receptor set was obtained from a man between 35 and 55 years old in good health and CMV-seronegative.

The chain uses TRBV4-3 and TRBJ1-2, with a tentative D call TRBD1 (6 bases). Germline V gene sequence: CDR1 LGHNA, CDR2 YSLEER. Trimming left V 3 bases short and J 6 bases short, with 23 bases between. The CDR3 extends over 17 amino acids. The CDR3 spells CASSHTWGQGPSDGYTF. The CDR3 DNA reads TGCGCCAGCAGCCATACCTGGGGGCAGGGGCCCTCTGATGGCTACACCTTC.

The chain is built from TRBV7-6 and TRBJ2-7; no clear D gene. CDR1 is SGHVS and CDR2 is FNYEAQ in the germline V gene. The CDR3 is made up of 12 amino acids. With 5 bases removed from V and 3 bases from J, the gap between germline ends came to 8 bases. The CDR3: CASSQSSYEQYF. DNA of the CDR3: TGTGCCAGCAGCCAGTCCAGCTACGAGCAGTACTTC.

This clone was recorded once. The V gene is TRBV2, the J gene TRBJ1-6, with D tentatively TRBD1 (5 bases). Trimming removed 6 bases from V and 8 bases from J, with 17 bases in between. The CDR3 extends over 15 amino acids. Germline-derived CDR1 and CDR2 are SNHLY and FYNNEI. The CDR3 sequence: CASRLLTERYSPLHF. Here the CDR3 DNA reads TGTGCCAGCAGGCTCCTGACAGAGAGGTATTCACCCCTCCACTTT.

J is TRBJ1-1 and V is TRBV5-1; 7 nucleotides match TRBD1. The CDR3 totals 15 residues. Trimming took 3 bases from V and 0 from J; bases not matched to a gene: 5. Germline values: CDR1 SGHRS, CDR2 YFSETQ. CDR3 loop: CASSYAGTVNTEAFF. The DNA of the CDR3 is TGCGCCAGCAGCTACGCCGGGACAGTGAACACTGAAGCTTTCTTT.

This chain connects TRBV27 to TRBJ1-5; 9 positions agree with TRBD1. With 1 base clipped from V and 0 bases from J, the junction kept 22 bases outside the gene matches. This CDR3 has 23 amino acids. Germline V gene data show CDR1 as MNHEY and CDR2 as SMNVEV (reference sequence). CDR3 sequence: CASSLYGLRTGATKSYSNQPQHF. The CDR3 DNA reads TGTGCCAGCAGTTTATACGGACTTAGGACAGGGGCAACCAAATCCTATAGCAATCAGCCCCAGCATTTT.

The V gene is TRBV28, the J gene TRBJ1-4, with D possibly TRBD1 on 5 matching bases. Germline CDR1 reads MDHEN; CDR2 reads SYDVKM. This CDR3 region has 15 residues. V shed 6 bases and J shed 2 bases, with 13 bases lying between them. The CDR3 loop reads CASSPRVGTNEKLFF. CDR3 DNA sequence: TGTGCCAGCAGCCCCAGGGTAGGGACTAATGAAAAACTGTTTTTT.

The chain is built from TRBV19 and TRBJ1-2; D not resolved. Trimming pared 4 bases from V and 0 bases from J, leaving 6 bases between. Germline V CDR1 and CDR2: LNHDA, SQIVND (reference sequence). The CDR3 runs to 13 residues. The CDR3 region is CASSTRANYGYTF. Here the CDR3 DNA reads TGTGCCAGTAGTACGAGGGCTAACTATGGCTACACCTTC. The variable domain in full, completed from reference TRBV19 and TRBJ1-2, reads DGGITQSPKYLFRKEGQNVTLSCEQNLNHDAMYWYRQDPGQGLRLIYYSQIVNDFQKGDIAEGYSVSREKKESFPLTVTSAQKNPTAFYLCASSTRANYGYTFGSGTRLTVV.

The chain couples TRBV28 to TRBJ2-7; no clear D gene. The CDR3 totals 12 residues. V lost 6 bases and J lost 8, with 14 bases in between. Germline CDR1 and CDR2: MDHEN and SYDVKM. The CDR3 nucleotides are TGTGCCAGCAGCCTTGGGCCACGACAGCAGTACTTC. It codes for CASSLGPRQQYF.

As to this clone: Other DNA sequences within the sample encode an identical CDR3. The chain employs TRBV11-2 and TRBJ1-1; a weak D match, TRBD1 (5 bases). Germline V gene lookup returns CDR1 SGHAT and CDR2 FQNNGV. Trimming stripped 5 bases from V and 8 bases from J, with 12 bases between. This CDR3 spans 12 amino acids. CDR3 nucleotide sequence: TGTGCCAGCAGCCCTCGGGGGAGGGAAGCTTTCTTT. Translation gives CASSPRGREAFF.

The J gene is TRBJ2-5, the V gene TRBV20-1; D may be TRBD1 (5 bases). CDR3 length equals 11 residues. Germline V gives CDR1 DFQATT, CDR2 SNEGSKA (reference sequence). Trimming stripped 6 bases from V and 4 bases from J, with 9 bases between. The CDR3, as DNA: TGCAGTGCCAGGGTAATAGAGACCCAGTACTTC. It is translated as CSARVIETQYF.

The chain has TRBV4-3 and TRBJ2-3; 9 positions agree with TRBD2. The CDR3 contains 18 residues. With 0 bases clipped from V and 3 bases from J, the junction kept 10 bases outside the gene matches. Germline lookup yields CDR1 LGHNA and CDR2 YSLEER. CDR3: CASSQDRPSGVGTDTQYF. The CDR3 DNA reads TGCGCCAGCAGCCAAGATCGGCCTAGCGGGGTCGGAACAGATACGCAGTATTTT.

This clone turned up a few times. The V call is TRBV4-2, the J call TRBJ2-5; 12 nucleotides match TRBD2. The CDR3 is 16 amino acids. V dropped 1 base and J dropped 5; count of bases not matched to a gene: 5. Germline CDR1 LGHNA, CDR2 YNFKEQ. The CDR3 coding sequence is TGTGCCAGCAGCCAAGGGACTAGCGGGGAAGGGGAGACCCAGTACTTC. Translating gives CASSQGTSGEGETQYF.

The chain has TRBV10-3 and TRBJ1-5; 7 nucleotides line up with TRBD1. The V gene end was trimmed by 6 bases and the J gene end by 7 bases; junction bases not matched to a gene: 6. Germline values: CDR1 ENHRY, CDR2 SYGVKD. The CDR3 is made up of 13 amino acids. The CDR3 nucleotides read TGTGCCATCAGAGGGGGCGCAGGGCAGCCCCAGCATTTT. This translates into CAIRGGAGQPQHF.

This rearrangement joins TRBV7-9 to TRBJ1-6; 8 nucleotides agree with TRBD1. The germline V gene has CDR1 SEHNR and CDR2 FQNEAQ (reference sequence). V was clipped by 8 bases and J by 4 bases; unmatched bases: 7. CDR3 length: 15 residues. The CDR3 spells CASALTGVYNSPLHF. CDR3 coding DNA: TGTGCCAGCGCTCTGACAGGGGTTTATAATTCACCCCTCCACTTT. The entire variable domain, with the rest obtained from reference TRBV7-9 and TRBJ1-6, is as follows: DTGVSQNPRHKITKRGQNVTFRCDPISEHNRLYWYRQTLGQGPEFLTYFQNEAQLEKSRLLSDRFSAERPKGSFSTLEIQRTEQGDSAMYLCASALTGVYNSPLHFGNGTRLTVT.

The chain is built from TRBV29-1 and TRBJ2-2; 9 bases fit TRBD2. This CDR3 has 15 residues. Germline V lookup: CDR1 SQVTM, CDR2 ANQGSEA. J gave up 4 bases and V 6 bases, and 9 bases lay outside the gene matches. CDR3 region: CSVGGGASVTGELFF. CDR3 nucleotide sequence: TGCAGCGTGGGCGGGGGGGCCTCGGTCACCGGGGAGCTGTTTTTT.

This clone was detected once. The CDR3 sequence is CASSGSGRLPEQFF. As DNA, the CDR3 is TGTGCCAGTAGTGGTAGCGGGCGGCTCCCTGAGCAGTTCTTC. V gene TRBV19 combines with J gene TRBJ2-1, with TRBD2 matching 7 bases. The CDR3 consists of 14 residues. J gave up 9 bases and V 5 bases, and 10 bases lay outside the gene matches. The germline V gene has CDR1 LNHDA and CDR2 SQIVND (reference sequence).

This chain links TRBV2 with TRBJ1-1; possibly TRBD1 for D (5 bases). The CDR3 runs to 13 residues. V was pared by 8 bases and J by 5 bases, with 15 bases between. CDR1 is SNHLY and CDR2 is FYNNEI in the germline V gene. The CDR3 DNA is TGTGCCAGCGGAAACCCCGGGGGTACTGAAGCTTTCTTT. The encoded protein is CASGNPGGTEAFF.

V usage is TRBV9 and J usage is TRBJ1-1; a weak D match, TRBD1 (6 bases). The CDR3 spans 15 residues. V was shortened by 3 bases and J by 6 bases, with 18 bases between the two germline ends. CDR1 and CDR2 from the germline V gene are SGDLS and YYNGEE. Here the CDR3 DNA reads TGTGCCAGCAGCGCCTCCGGACAGAGAAGGTCTGAAGCTTTCTTT. Amino acid sequence: CASSASGQRRSEAFF.

This chain uses TRBV28 with TRBJ1-5; D gene uncertain. The germline CDR1 and CDR2 sequences are MDHEN and SYDVKM. The V end lost 6 bases, the J end lost 0 bases, and 9 bases lay between the germline ends. The CDR3 extends over 14 amino acids. In DNA, the CDR3 is TGTGCCAGCAGACCCGACAATAGCAATCAGCCCCAGCATTTT. Amino acids: CASRPDNSNQPQHF.

V and J are TRBV19 and TRBJ1-4, with TRBD1 matching over 9 bases. Germline lookup yields CDR1 LNHDA and CDR2 SQIVND (reference sequence). The length of the CDR3 is 15 residues. The V segment lost 5 bases and the J segment 8 bases; nucleotides outside the gene matches: 9. CDR3 in DNA: TGTGCCAGTAGTGAACCGGGACAGGGTAACGAAAAACTGTTTTTT. This translates into CASSEPGQGNEKLFF.

The CDR3 loop is CASSFSPDYSGDEQYF. In DNA, the CDR3 is TGTGCCAGCAGTTTCTCCCCGGACTACTCCGGCGACGAGCAGTACTTC. The rearrangement joins TRBV27 to TRBJ2-7; the D gene is possibly TRBD2 (6 bases). There are 16 residues in the CDR3. V was trimmed by 3 bases and J by 5 bases, leaving 20 bases between them. Germline lookup yields CDR1 MNHEY and CDR2 SMNVEV (reference sequence).

The chain combines TRBV11-2 with TRBJ2-7, with D perhaps TRBD2 (7 bases). V was shortened by 2 bases and J by 2 bases, with 10 bases between the two germline ends. There are 14 residues in the CDR3. The germline V gene encodes CDR1 SGHAT and CDR2 FQNNGV. Written as DNA, the CDR3 is TGTGCCAGCAGCTTAAGGGGGGGGGCCTACGAGCAGTACTTC. The encoded protein is CASSLRGGAYEQYF. Combining the CDR3 with reference TRBV11-2 and TRBJ2-7 gives the whole variable domain EAGVAQSPRYKIIEKRQSVAFWCNPISGHATLYWYQQILGQGPKLLIQFQNNGVVDDSQLPKDRFSAERLKGVDSTLKIQPAKLEDSAVYLCASSLRGGAYEQYFGPGTRLTVT.

This chain joins TRBV30 and TRBJ1-1, with 7 bases matching TRBD1. V shed 3 bases, J shed 3 bases, and the junction held 7 bases outside the gene matches. Germline CDR1 is GTSNPN and CDR2 is SVGIG (reference sequence). The CDR3 runs 14 residues. CDR3: CAWSEGQFYTEAFF. The CDR3 DNA is TGTGCCTGGAGCGAGGGACAGTTTTACACTGAAGCTTTCTTT.

The V call is TRBV2, the J call TRBJ2-3; 8 positions agree with TRBD2. CDR1 is SNHLY and CDR2 is FYNNEI in the germline V gene. This CDR3 has 15 amino acids. Trimming removed 10 bases from V and 7 bases from J; junction bases left unmatched: 16. CDR3 sequence reads: CATTSNGGAVNTQYF. The CDR3 DNA follows: TGTGCCACCACCTCTAACGGGGGGGCGGTAAATACGCAGTATTTT.

The chain joins TRBV2 to TRBJ2-7, with D possibly matching TRBD1 (6 bases). Trimming removed 5 bases from V and 3 bases from J, with 11 bases in between. The CDR3 loop spans 13 amino acids. The V gene's germline CDR1 is SNHLY and CDR2 FYNNEI. The CDR3 sequence is CASSRDIGYEQYF. CDR3 DNA sequence: TGTGCCAGCAGTCGGGACATCGGCTACGAGCAGTACTTC.

The rearrangement uses TRBV7-9 and TRBJ2-7; D perhaps matches TRBD1 (6 bases). This CDR3 is built from 13 residues. V was clipped by 1 base and J by 10 bases, with 14 bases between them. Germline V lookup: CDR1 SEHNR, CDR2 FQNEAQ (reference sequence). The DNA for the CDR3 is TGTGCCAGCAGCTTAGGCTCGACAGGCCCCCAGTACTTC. Its protein is CASSLGSTGPQYF.

V usage is TRBV5-1 and J usage is TRBJ2-7; D perhaps matches TRBD1 (6 bases). The V end was cut by 3 bases, the J end by 7 bases, with 8 bases between. Germline V lookup: CDR1 SGHRS, CDR2 YFSETQ. The CDR3 extends over 11 amino acids. CDR3 sequence reads: CASSSGQEQYF. The CDR3 bases are TGCGCCAGCAGCTCCGGACAGGAGCAGTACTTC.

The V and J genes are TRBV27 and TRBJ1-2, with TRBD1 matching over 7 bases. The V gene's germline CDR1 is MNHEY and CDR2 SMNVEV (reference sequence). With V trimmed by 0 bases and J by 8 bases, 9 bases remained unmatched. There are 15 residues in the CDR3. DNA for the CDR3: TGTGCCAGCAGTTTATCGGGACAGCTTTATGCCGGCTACACCTTC. Translation gives CASSLSGQLYAGYTF.

The chain employs TRBV7-6 and TRBJ2-1; TRBD1 agrees at 9 bases. Germline CDR1 is SGHVS and CDR2 is FNYEAQ. The CDR3 runs to 14 residues. V dropped 5 bases and J dropped 3; count of bases not matched to a gene: 2. The CDR3 sequence is CASSGGQGYNEQFF. The CDR3, as DNA: TGTGCCAGCAGCGGGGGACAGGGCTACAATGAGCAGTTCTTC.

This chain links TRBV18 with TRBJ2-7; the match to TRBD1 covers 7 bases. After removal of 0 bases from V and 3 bases from J, the junction contained 5 bases not matched to a gene. Germline V gene lookup returns CDR1 KGHSH and CDR2 LQKENI. The CDR3 runs 15 residues. The CDR3 sequence: CASSPPDRFGYEQYF. CDR3 sequence (DNA): TGTGCCAGCTCACCACCGGACAGGTTCGGCTACGAGCAGTACTTC.

The chain carries TRBV7-2 and TRBJ2-5; 7 bases line up with TRBD2. This CDR3 region has 14 residues. After removal of 1 base from V and 3 bases from J, the junction contained 2 bases not matched to a gene. CDR1 is SGHTA and CDR2 is FQGNSA in the germline V gene. Here the CDR3 DNA reads TGTGCCAGCAGCTTAGGGCTAGCGGAAGAGACCCAGTACTTC. Protein: CASSLGLAEETQYF.

CDR3 in DNA: TGCGCCAGCAGCCAAGATTGGGGCGTTGGACACTACGAGCAGTACTTC. Protein product: CASSQDWGVGHYEQYF. The V and J genes are TRBV4-3 and TRBJ2-7; tentatively, D is TRBD1 (5 bases). The CDR3 runs to 16 residues. Per the germline V gene, CDR1 is LGHNA and CDR2 is YSLEER. Trimming stripped 0 bases from V and 3 bases from J, with 15 bases between.